A selection of T cell receptor beta chains follows, all from one sample in a study of cytomegalovirus exposure and HLA in healthy donors. Sequencing was performed with immunoSEQ multiplex PCR; in TCRdb, only in-frame clones are kept and a portion is missing. The sample carries about 160,000 clones, 75% to 85% recorded once. The sequenced material came from PBMCs. All receptors come from a man under 40 in good health and CMV-seronegative. Both conserved end residues are part of each CDR3. A D gene is named only where the DNA matches it firmly. Some rows mark clone size as missing; the rest say once, few, many or name a class of expanded clone.

j_call: TRBJ2-4
clone_size: -
d_call: TRBD1
v_call: TRBV10-2
cdr3_nt: TGCGCCAGCAGTGAGTCTAGACAGGGGGACATTCAGTACTTC
cdr3_aa: CASSESRQGDIQYF

j_call: TRBJ1-5
clone_size: -
d_call: -
v_call: TRBV5-6
cdr3_nt: TGTGCCAGCAGCTTGGGTCGGGATCAGCCCCAGCATTTT
cdr3_aa: CASSLGRDQPQHF

j_call: TRBJ2-7
clone_size: -
d_call: -
v_call: TRBV19
cdr3_nt: TGTGCCAGTGGCCCCTCAGGGCACGAGCAGTACTTC
cdr3_aa: CASGPSGHEQYF

j_call: TRBJ2-1
clone_size: few
d_call: -
v_call: TRBV18
cdr3_nt: TGTGCCAGCTCACCTGGACAGAATCATAATGAGCAGTTCTTC
cdr3_aa: CASSPGQNHNEQFF

j_call: TRBJ2-7
clone_size: -
d_call: -
v_call: TRBV10-1
cdr3_nt: TGCGCCAGCATTTGCGCCTACGAGCAGTACTTC
cdr3_aa: CASICAYEQYF

j_call: TRBJ2-3
clone_size: -
d_call: TRBD1
v_call: TRBV10-3
cdr3_nt: TGTGCCGCTAAGACAGGGAATGCGACAGATACGCAGTATTTT
cdr3_aa: CAAKTGNATDTQYF

j_call: TRBJ2-5
clone_size: -
d_call: TRBD2
v_call: TRBV5-6
cdr3_nt: TGTGCCAGCAGCTTGGGCGGGGGCCAAGAGACCCAGTACTTC
cdr3_aa: CASSLGGGQETQYF

j_call: TRBJ2-1
clone_size: once
d_call: -
v_call: TRBV13
cdr3_nt: TGTGCCAGCAGCTTACAGGACAATGAGCAGTTCTTC
cdr3_aa: CASSLQDNEQFF

j_call: TRBJ1-4
clone_size: once
d_call: -
v_call: TRBV27
cdr3_nt: TGTGCCAGCAGTTTGGGGGCGGGTTTGGCTAATGAAAAACTGTTTTTT
cdr3_aa: CASSLGAGLANEKLFF

j_call: TRBJ2-3
clone_size: -
d_call: -
v_call: TRBV18
cdr3_nt: TGTGCCAGCTCACCCTTGCGGGGATTTAGCACAGATACGCAGTATTTT
cdr3_aa: CASSPLRGFSTDTQYF

j_call: TRBJ1-1
clone_size: -
d_call: TRBD1
v_call: TRBV7-2
cdr3_nt: TGTGCCAGCAGTCTTAAAGGGGGCGGAGGGTTGAACACTGAAGCTTTCTTT
cdr3_aa: CASSLKGGGGLNTEAFF

j_call: TRBJ1-2
clone_size: -
d_call: TRBD1
v_call: TRBV7-9
cdr3_nt: TGTGCCAGCAGCGAAAGGTTGGGACAGGGGGATGGCTACACCTTC
cdr3_aa: CASSERLGQGDGYTF

j_call: TRBJ1-1
clone_size: -
d_call: TRBD1
v_call: TRBV18
cdr3_nt: TGTGCCAGCTCACCAAGGGGGCCGGTAACTGAAGCTTTCTTT
cdr3_aa: CASSPRGPVTEAFF

j_call: TRBJ2-5
clone_size: -
d_call: -
v_call: TRBV23-1
cdr3_nt: TGCATCAGCCAGAACTGGGGAGAAGGAGAGACCCAGTACTTC
cdr3_aa: CISQNWGEGETQYF

j_call: TRBJ2-7
clone_size: -
d_call: -
v_call: TRBV30
cdr3_nt: TGTGCCTGGAAGGCGCTCTATAGCGGACAATCCTACGAGCAGTACTTC
cdr3_aa: CAWKALYSGQSYEQYF

j_call: TRBJ2-5
clone_size: -
d_call: TRBD2
v_call: TRBV6-1
cdr3_nt: TGTGCCAGCAGTGAAGGGGGCCGTTGGGGAGGGATTGAGACCCAGTACTTC
cdr3_aa: CASSEGGRWGGIETQYF

j_call: TRBJ1-5
clone_size: -
d_call: TRBD1
v_call: TRBV27
cdr3_nt: TGTGCCAGCAGTCGACAGGGGAACGGGGGGCTAAGAATGCAGCCCCAGCATTTT
cdr3_aa: CASSRQGNGGLRMQPQHF

j_call: TRBJ1-2
clone_size: -
d_call: -
v_call: TRBV19
cdr3_nt: TGTGCCACCTCGGGCTATGGCTACACCTTC
cdr3_aa: CATSGYGYTF

j_call: TRBJ2-1
clone_size: few
d_call: -
v_call: TRBV30
cdr3_nt: TGTGCCTGGAGTGTTTGGGGGAGGCGGTTGGGGAATGAGCAGTTCTTC
cdr3_aa: CAWSVWGRRLGNEQFF

j_call: TRBJ1-5
clone_size: -
d_call: TRBD1
v_call: TRBV10-3
cdr3_nt: TGTGCCATCAGTGAGTCGACAGGGGGCAGGGGCAATCAGCCCCAGCATTTT
cdr3_aa: CAISESTGGRGNQPQHF

j_call: TRBJ2-6
clone_size: -
d_call: TRBD1
v_call: TRBV18
cdr3_nt: TGTGCCAGCTCGTTTACCGGGACAGGGTCCTCTGGGGCCAACGTCCTGACTTTC
cdr3_aa: CASSFTGTGSSGANVLTF

j_call: TRBJ2-2
clone_size: -
d_call: -
v_call: TRBV6-5
cdr3_nt: TGTGCCAGCAGCGTGGGGGGGGCTACCGGGGAGCTGTTTTTT
cdr3_aa: CASSVGGATGELFF

j_call: TRBJ2-3
clone_size: -
d_call: -
v_call: TRBV4-1
cdr3_nt: TGCGCCAGCAGCCAAGAGTGGGGGGGCACAGATACGCAGTATTTT
cdr3_aa: CASSQEWGGTDTQYF

j_call: TRBJ2-5
clone_size: -
d_call: TRBD1
v_call: TRBV6-5
cdr3_nt: TGTGCCAGCAGTTTTCGCTCTCCGGGACAGGGGGAGACCCAGTACTTC
cdr3_aa: CASSFRSPGQGETQYF

j_call: TRBJ1-4
clone_size: -
d_call: -
v_call: TRBV27
cdr3_nt: TGTGCCAGCAGTTTACGGGGATCCTACGAAAAACTGTTTTTT
cdr3_aa: CASSLRGSYEKLFF

j_call: TRBJ1-2
clone_size: -
d_call: -
v_call: TRBV19
cdr3_nt: TGTGCCAGTAGTATAGAGGCGGGGGGCCCCTATGGCTACACCTTC
cdr3_aa: CASSIEAGGPYGYTF

j_call: TRBJ2-7
clone_size: once
d_call: TRBD2
v_call: TRBV5-6
cdr3_nt: TGTGCCAGCAGTCGCGGGGGAGCCACCTACGAGCAGTACTTC
cdr3_aa: CASSRGGATYEQYF

j_call: TRBJ1-5
clone_size: few
d_call: -
v_call: TRBV6-1
cdr3_nt: TGTGCCAGCAGCCACAGGGGCAATCAGCCCCAGCATTTT
cdr3_aa: CASSHRGNQPQHF

j_call: TRBJ2-1
clone_size: few
d_call: -
v_call: TRBV28
cdr3_nt: TGTGCCAGCAGCAGGAACGCCGGGACAAAGAGTGAGCAGTTCTTC
cdr3_aa: CASSRNAGTKSEQFF

j_call: TRBJ2-1
clone_size: -
d_call: TRBD2
v_call: TRBV6-5
cdr3_nt: TGTGCCAGCAGCGGCGGGACTAGCGGTTCAAATGAGCAGTTCTTC
cdr3_aa: CASSGGTSGSNEQFF

j_call: TRBJ1-2
clone_size: -
d_call: -
v_call: TRBV5-6
cdr3_nt: TGTGCCAGCAGCTTGGGGCACCAGCGGGACTATGGCTACACCTTC
cdr3_aa: CASSLGHQRDYGYTF

j_call: TRBJ1-2
clone_size: -
d_call: -
v_call: TRBV6-1
cdr3_nt: TGTGCCAGCATTGTGCAGGGTGTCGACTATGGCTACACCTTC
cdr3_aa: CASIVQGVDYGYTF

j_call: TRBJ2-5
clone_size: -
d_call: -
v_call: TRBV27
cdr3_nt: TGTGCCAGCAGTGCCCCCCGGCAGGGGCTTCAAGAGACCCAGTACTTC
cdr3_aa: CASSAPRQGLQETQYF

j_call: TRBJ2-7
clone_size: -
d_call: TRBD2
v_call: TRBV11-2
cdr3_nt: TGTGCCAGCAGCTTATATAAGGGACTAGGTCCCTACGAGCAGTACTTC
cdr3_aa: CASSLYKGLGPYEQYF

j_call: TRBJ2-7
clone_size: -
d_call: TRBD1
v_call: TRBV27
cdr3_nt: TGTGCCAGCAGTCCGTGGTCCGGGACAGGGTCGTACGAGCAGTACTTC
cdr3_aa: CASSPWSGTGSYEQYF

j_call: TRBJ1-5
clone_size: -
d_call: -
v_call: TRBV30
cdr3_nt: TGTGCCTGGACTCAGGGCTTGGATCAGCCCCAGCATTTT
cdr3_aa: CAWTQGLDQPQHF

j_call: TRBJ1-1
clone_size: -
d_call: -
v_call: TRBV7-2
cdr3_nt: TGTGCCAGCAGCTTATATTCGGACACGCTAAACACTGAAGCTTTCTTT
cdr3_aa: CASSLYSDTLNTEAFF

j_call: TRBJ1-5
clone_size: -
d_call: -
v_call: TRBV5-1
cdr3_nt: TGCGCCAGCAGCACAGGGATTAGCAATCAGCCCCAGCATTTT
cdr3_aa: CASSTGISNQPQHF

j_call: TRBJ1-1
clone_size: -
d_call: -
v_call: TRBV6-1
cdr3_nt: TGTGCCAGCAGTGAACGCCCAACTCTGGCGGGTGAAGCTTTCTTT
cdr3_aa: CASSERPTLAGEAFF

j_call: TRBJ1-2
clone_size: -
d_call: TRBD1
v_call: TRBV5-4
cdr3_nt: TGTGCCAGCAGGGCCACAGGGGACTATGGCTACACCTTC
cdr3_aa: CASRATGDYGYTF

j_call: TRBJ1-2
clone_size: -
d_call: -
v_call: TRBV30
cdr3_nt: TGTGCCTGGAGTGTAAATCAGGGCTCCTATGGCTACACCTTC
cdr3_aa: CAWSVNQGSYGYTF